Each of the 5 T cell receptor beta chains below was sequenced from the same sample in a study of Ad26.COV2.S vaccination and SARS-CoV-2 variants. The repertoire was sequenced with immunoSEQ multiplex PCR; TCRdb's copy has only in-frame clones and lacks some. The sample includes 400,000 to 450,000 clones, 90% seen only once; the top ten take 12%. Regarding treatment: 19 received Ad26.COV2.S at low or high dose, single or two shots; about 5 received placebo; per-sample allocation not given. The study sampled participants on day 63 after the first vaccine or placebo injection. The material sequenced was peripheral blood, taken in a trial of Ad26.COV2.S vaccine versus placebo. The receptors here all came from a person aged 18-60 years who received the Ad26.COV2.S COVID-19 vaccine or a placebo.

This chain connects TRBV5-5 to TRBJ2-7, with 7 bases matching TRBD2. The germline V gene encodes CDR1 SGHKS and CDR2 YYEKEE (reference sequence). The CDR3 spans 17 residues. V lost 0 bases to trimming and J lost 2 bases; unmatched junction nucleotides: 11. The CDR3: CASSLDIGRVVTYEQYF. DNA of the CDR3: TGTGCCAGCAGCTTGGATATTGGGAGGGTCGTGACCTACGAGCAGTACTTC.

This clone was picked up one time. The J gene is TRBJ2-2, the V gene TRBV5-1; D not certain. This CDR3 has 14 residues. The V gene's germline CDR1 is SGHRS and CDR2 YFSETQ. Trimming removed 3 bases at V and 4 bases at J, with 10 bases between. The CDR3 coding sequence is TGCGCCAGCAGCTCTAAGGCTGTCACCGGGGAGCTGTTTTTT. This sequence encodes CASSSKAVTGELFF.

This chain joins TRBV6-5 and TRBJ2-5; the D is unclear. Germline CDR1 is MNHEY and CDR2 is SVGAGI. Trimming shortened V by 6 bases and J by 5 bases, and 16 bases separated the two germline ends. The CDR3 is 14 residues long. The CDR3 loop reads CASREPLSRETQYF. The CDR3 coding sequence is TGTGCCAGCAGAGAGCCTCTTAGTAGGGAGACCCAGTACTTC.

This clone was observed a handful of times. This chain uses TRBV6-6 with TRBJ1-4; possibly TRBD1 for D (6 bases). Deletions cut 5 bases from V and 4 bases from J, with 11 bases between. CDR1 and CDR2 (germline): MNHNY, SVGAGI (reference sequence). The CDR3 sequence is 14 residues long. The DNA of the CDR3 is TGTGCCAGCAGTCCTACAGGGATTAATGAAAAACTGTTTTTT. The encoded protein is CASSPTGINEKLFF.

V usage is TRBV5-1 and J usage is TRBJ1-2, with D maybe TRBD1 (6 bases). CDR3 length: 14 amino acids. V lost 3 bases and J lost 0, with 9 bases in between. Germline V gene lookup returns CDR1 SGHRS and CDR2 YFSETQ. The DNA of the CDR3 is TGCGCCAGCAGCTCGGAGGGGGCTAACTATGGCTACACCTTC. Amino acids: CASSSEGANYGYTF. The full variable domain, its missing parts supplied by reference TRBV5-1 and TRBJ1-2, is KAGVTQTPRYLIKTRGQQVTLSCSPISGHRSVSWYQQTPGQGLQFLFEYFSETQRNKGNFPGRFSGRQFSNSRSEMNVSTLELGDSALYLCASSSEGANYGYTFGSGTRLTVV.